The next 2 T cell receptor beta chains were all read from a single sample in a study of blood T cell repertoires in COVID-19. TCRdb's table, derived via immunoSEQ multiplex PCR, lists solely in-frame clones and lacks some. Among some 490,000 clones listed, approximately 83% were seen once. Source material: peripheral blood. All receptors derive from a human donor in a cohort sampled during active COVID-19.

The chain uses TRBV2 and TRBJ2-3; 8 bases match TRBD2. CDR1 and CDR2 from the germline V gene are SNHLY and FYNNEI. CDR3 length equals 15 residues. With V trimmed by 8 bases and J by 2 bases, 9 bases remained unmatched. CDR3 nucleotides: TGTGCCAGCGGCCCAAACGGGAGGGACACAGATACGCAGTATTTT. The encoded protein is CASGPNGRDTDTQYF. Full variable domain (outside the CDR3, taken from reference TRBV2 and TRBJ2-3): EPEVTQTPSHQVTQMGQEVILRCVPISNHLYFYWYRQILGQKVEFLVSFYNNEISEKSEIFDDQFSVERPDGSNFTLKIRSTKLEDSAMYFCASGPNGRDTDTQYFGPGTRLTVL.

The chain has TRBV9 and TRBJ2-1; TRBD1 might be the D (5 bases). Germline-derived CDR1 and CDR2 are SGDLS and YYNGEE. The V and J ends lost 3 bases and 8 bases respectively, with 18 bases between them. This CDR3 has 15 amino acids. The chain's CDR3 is CASSASVGLRDEQFF. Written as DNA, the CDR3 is TGTGCCAGCAGCGCGTCCGTCGGGCTCAGGGATGAGCAGTTCTTC.